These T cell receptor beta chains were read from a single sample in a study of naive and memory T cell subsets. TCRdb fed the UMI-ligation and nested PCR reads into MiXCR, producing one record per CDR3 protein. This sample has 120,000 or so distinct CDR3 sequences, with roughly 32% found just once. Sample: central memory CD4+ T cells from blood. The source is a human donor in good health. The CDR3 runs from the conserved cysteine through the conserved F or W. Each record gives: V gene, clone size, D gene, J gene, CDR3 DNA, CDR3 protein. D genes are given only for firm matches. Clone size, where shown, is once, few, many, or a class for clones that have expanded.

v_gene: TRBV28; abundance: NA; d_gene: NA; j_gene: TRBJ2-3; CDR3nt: TGTGCCAGCAGACGGATGGGGGGAGGAGATACGCAGTATTTT; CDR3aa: CASRRMGGGDTQYF
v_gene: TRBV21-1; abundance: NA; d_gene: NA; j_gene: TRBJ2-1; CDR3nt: TGTGCCAGCAGCCCGGAGCGGGAGCCTCACAATGAGCAGTTCTTC; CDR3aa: CASSPEREPHNEQFF
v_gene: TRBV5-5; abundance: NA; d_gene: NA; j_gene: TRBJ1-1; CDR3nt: TGTGCCAGCAGCTTGGCGGGGGGCAGGCCGAACACTGAAGCTTTCTTT; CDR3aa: CASSLAGGRPNTEAFF
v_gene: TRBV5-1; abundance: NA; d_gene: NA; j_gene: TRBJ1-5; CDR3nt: TGCGCCAGCAGACCTGGCACGAGCAATCAGCCCCAGCATTTT; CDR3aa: CASRPGTSNQPQHF
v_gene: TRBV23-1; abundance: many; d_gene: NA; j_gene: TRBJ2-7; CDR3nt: TGCGCCAGCAGTCAAGCAACTAACAGGCGGATCTCCTACGAGCAGTACTTC; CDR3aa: CASSQATNRRISYEQYF
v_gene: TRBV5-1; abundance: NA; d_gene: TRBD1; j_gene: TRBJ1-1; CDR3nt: TGCTCCAGCAGCAGAGGACAGGGTCTGAACACTGAAGCTTTCTTT; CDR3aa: CSSSRGQGLNTEAFF
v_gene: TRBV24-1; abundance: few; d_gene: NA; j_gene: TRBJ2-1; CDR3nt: TGTGCCACCAGTGATGGCGGGTTCTTCCACAATGAGCAGTTCTTC; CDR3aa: CATSDGGFFHNEQFF
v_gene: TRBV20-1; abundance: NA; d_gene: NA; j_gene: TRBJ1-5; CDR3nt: TGCAGTGCTAGAGATACTGTGAGTCAGCCCCAGCATTTT; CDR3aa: CSARDTVSQPQHF
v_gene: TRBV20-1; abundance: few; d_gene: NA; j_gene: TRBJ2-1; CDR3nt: TGCAGTGCCCCGACTAGTAGGTCCTACAATGAGCAGTTCTTC; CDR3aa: CSAPTSRSYNEQFF
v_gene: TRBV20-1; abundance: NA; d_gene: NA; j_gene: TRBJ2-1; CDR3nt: TGCAGTGCTAGAGGGACCAAGAAGGGGACCGAGCAGTTCTTC; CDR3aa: CSARGTKKGTEQFF
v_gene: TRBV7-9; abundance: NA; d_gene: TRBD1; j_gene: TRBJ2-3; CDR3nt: TGTGCCAGCAGCTCACTTAACAGGGGTCGCACAGATACGCAGTATTTT; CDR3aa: CASSSLNRGRTDTQYF
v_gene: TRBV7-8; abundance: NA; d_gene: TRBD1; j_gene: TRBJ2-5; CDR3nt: TGTGCCAGCAGCTTTGGTACAGGGGGAGTGCAAGAGACCCAGTACTTC; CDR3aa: CASSFGTGGVQETQYF
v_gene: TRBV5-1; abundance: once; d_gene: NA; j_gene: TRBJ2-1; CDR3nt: TGCGCCAGCAGCTCCCGACGGGAGCCCTCCTACAATGAGCAGTTCTTC; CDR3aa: CASSSRREPSYNEQFF
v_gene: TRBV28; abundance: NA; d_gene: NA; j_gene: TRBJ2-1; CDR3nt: TGTGCCAGCAGTTCCCCCCACGGGAGTAGAAATGAGCAGTTCTTC; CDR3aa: CASSSPHGSRNEQFF
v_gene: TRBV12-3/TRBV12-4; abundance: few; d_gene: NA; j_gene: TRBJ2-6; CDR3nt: TGTGCCAGCAGTCCACGGACTAACTCTGGGGCCAACGTCCTGACTTTC; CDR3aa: CASSPRTNSGANVLTF
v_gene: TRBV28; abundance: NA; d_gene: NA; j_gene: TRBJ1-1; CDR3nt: TGTGCCAGCAGGACCCCGACCCGGTCCACTGAAGCTTTCTTT; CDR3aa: CASRTPTRSTEAFF
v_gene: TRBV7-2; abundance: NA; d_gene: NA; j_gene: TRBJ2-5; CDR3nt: TGTGCCAGCAGCTTAGCGGGGGGCGGAGAGACCCAGTACTTC; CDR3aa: CASSLAGGGETQYF
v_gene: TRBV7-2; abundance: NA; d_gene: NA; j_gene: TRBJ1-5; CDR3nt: TGTGCCAGCAGCAGCGGACGGCCAGGGAGGGATCAGCCCCAGCATTTT; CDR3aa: CASSSGRPGRDQPQHF
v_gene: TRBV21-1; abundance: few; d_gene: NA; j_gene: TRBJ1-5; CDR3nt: TGTGCCAGCAGCTCGGGCAGCCTAAGGTCCCAGCATTTT; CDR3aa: CASSSGSLRSQHF
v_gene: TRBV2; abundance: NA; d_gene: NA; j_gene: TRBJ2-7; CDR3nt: TGTGCCAGTCAGTGGGGGTCCTACGAGCAGTACTTC; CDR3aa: CASQWGSYEQYF
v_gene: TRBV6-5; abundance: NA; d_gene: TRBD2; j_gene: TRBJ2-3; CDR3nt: TGTGCCAGCAGTTACGAGGGGAAACTAGCGCCCACAGATACGCAGTATTTT; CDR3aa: CASSYEGKLAPTDTQYF
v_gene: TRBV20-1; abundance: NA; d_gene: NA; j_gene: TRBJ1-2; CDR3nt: TGCAGTGTTCAGGGGTGGGGCTATGGCTACACCTTC; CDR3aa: CSVQGWGYGYTF
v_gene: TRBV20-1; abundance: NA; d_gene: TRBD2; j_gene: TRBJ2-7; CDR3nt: TGCAGTGCTAGTACTAGCGGGAGCCCCCTTGGTGGCGAGCAGTACTTC; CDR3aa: CSASTSGSPLGGEQYF
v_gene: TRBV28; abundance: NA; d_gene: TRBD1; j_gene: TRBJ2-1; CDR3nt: TGTGCCAGCATATCGAGGACAGGTCGCAATGAGCAGTTCTTC; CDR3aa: CASISRTGRNEQFF
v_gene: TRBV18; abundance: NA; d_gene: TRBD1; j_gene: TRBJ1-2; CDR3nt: TGTGCCAGCTCACTAAACGAAGGACAGGGACAAGGCTACACCTTC; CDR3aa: CASSLNEGQGQGYTF
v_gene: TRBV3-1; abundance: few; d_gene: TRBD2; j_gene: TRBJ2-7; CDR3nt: TGTGCCAGCGGTGGACGCGGGAGGGCCGGCGAGCAGTACTTC; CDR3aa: CASGGRGRAGEQYF
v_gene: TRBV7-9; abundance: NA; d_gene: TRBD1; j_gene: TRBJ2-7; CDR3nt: TGTGCCAGCAGCTTGGGACAGCCCATCTCCGGGCAGTACTTC; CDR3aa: CASSLGQPISGQYF
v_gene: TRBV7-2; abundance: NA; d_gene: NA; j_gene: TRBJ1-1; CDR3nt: TGTGCCAGCAGCCTATATCCACAGGGTAGGGGCACTGAAGCTTTCTTT; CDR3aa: CASSLYPQGRGTEAFF
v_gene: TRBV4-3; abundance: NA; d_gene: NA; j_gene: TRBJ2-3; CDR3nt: TGCGCCAGCAGCCAAGACCACGCGGGGGCGGGAGATACGCAGTATTTT; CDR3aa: CASSQDHAGAGDTQYF
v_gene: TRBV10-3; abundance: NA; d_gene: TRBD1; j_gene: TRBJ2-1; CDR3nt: TGTGCCACAGGCGAGGGGGACAGATACAATGAGCAGTTCTTC; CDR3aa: CATGEGDRYNEQFF
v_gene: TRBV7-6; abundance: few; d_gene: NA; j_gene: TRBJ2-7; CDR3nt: TGTGCCAGCAGCTTAGCGGCAGATTACGAGCAGTACTTC; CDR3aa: CASSLAADYEQYF
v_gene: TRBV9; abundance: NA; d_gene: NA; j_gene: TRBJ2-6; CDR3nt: TGTGCCAGCAGCGTAAACACTGGGGCCAACGTCCTGACTTTC; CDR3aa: CASSVNTGANVLTF
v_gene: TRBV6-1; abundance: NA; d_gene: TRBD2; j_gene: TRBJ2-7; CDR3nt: TGTGCCATCGGGGGGGAGCAGTACTTC; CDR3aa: CAIGGEQYF
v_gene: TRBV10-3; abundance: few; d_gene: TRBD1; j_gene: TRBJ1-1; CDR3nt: TGTGCCATCCGTAACAGGGGACCCAACACTGAAGCTTTCTTT; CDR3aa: CAIRNRGPNTEAFF
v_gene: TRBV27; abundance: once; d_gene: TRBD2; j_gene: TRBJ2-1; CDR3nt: TGTGCCAGCAGTTTAACTAGCGGGAACTACAATGAGCAGTTCTTC; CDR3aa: CASSLTSGNYNEQFF
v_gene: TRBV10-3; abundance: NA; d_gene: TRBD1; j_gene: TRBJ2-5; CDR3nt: TGTGCCATCGGTAAAGACAGGGCCACGCAAGAGACCCAGTACTTC; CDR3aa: CAIGKDRATQETQYF
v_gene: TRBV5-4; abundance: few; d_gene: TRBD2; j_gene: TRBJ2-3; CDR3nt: TGTGCCAGCAGCTTGGGGACTAGCGGGATCACAGATACGCAGTATTTT; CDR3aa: CASSLGTSGITDTQYF
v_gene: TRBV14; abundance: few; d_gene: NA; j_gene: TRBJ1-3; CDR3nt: TGTGCCAGCAGCCAAGTCGGGAAGAGAAACACCATATATTTT; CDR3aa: CASSQVGKRNTIYF
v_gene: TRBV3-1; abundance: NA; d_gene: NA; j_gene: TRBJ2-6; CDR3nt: TGTGCCAGCAGCCTGCTGGGGCCTCGGGCCAACGTCCTGACTTTC; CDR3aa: CASSLLGPRANVLTF
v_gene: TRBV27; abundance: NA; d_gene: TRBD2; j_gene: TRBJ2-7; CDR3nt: TGTGCCAGCAGTTCCAACGGACTAGCGGGAGTGCCTAGCTACGAGCAGTACTTC; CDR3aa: CASSSNGLAGVPSYEQYF
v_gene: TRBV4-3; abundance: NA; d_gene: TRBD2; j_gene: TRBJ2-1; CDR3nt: TGCGCCAGCAGCCAAGGATCCGGGACTAGCGGTTACAATGAGCAGTTCTTC; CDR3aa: CASSQGSGTSGYNEQFF
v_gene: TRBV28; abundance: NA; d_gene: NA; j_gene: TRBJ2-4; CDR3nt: TGTGCCAGCAGTTCTAAAACTGGGGTTCAGTACTTC; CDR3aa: CASSSKTGVQYF
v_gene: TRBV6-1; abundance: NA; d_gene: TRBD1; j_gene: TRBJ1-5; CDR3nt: TGTGCCAGCACCGAGGGGACAGGGGGCCGACAGCCCCAGCATTTT; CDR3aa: CASTEGTGGRQPQHF
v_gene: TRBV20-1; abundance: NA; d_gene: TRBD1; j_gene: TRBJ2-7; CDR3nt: TGCAGTGCTAGAGCCGCATGGGGGGCCGGGACAGGGACCTACGAGCAGTACTTC; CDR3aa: CSARAAWGAGTGTYEQYF
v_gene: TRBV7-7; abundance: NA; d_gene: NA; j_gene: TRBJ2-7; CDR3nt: TGTGCCAGCAGCCCAGGTTCTTTGGGACAAGACTACGAGCAGTACTTC; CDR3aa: CASSPGSLGQDYEQYF
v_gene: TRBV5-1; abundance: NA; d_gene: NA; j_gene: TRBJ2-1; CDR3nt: TGCGCCAGCAGCCCGGGCGGCGCGGGGAGCTACAATGAGCAGTTCTTC; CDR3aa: CASSPGGAGSYNEQFF
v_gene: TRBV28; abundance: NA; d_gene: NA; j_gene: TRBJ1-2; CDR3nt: TGTGCCGTACAGCTAGCTAACTATGGCTACACCTTC; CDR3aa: CAVQLANYGYTF
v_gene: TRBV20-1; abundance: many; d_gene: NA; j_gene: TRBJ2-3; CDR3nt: TGCAGTGCCGATGTTAGAGATACGCAGTATTTT; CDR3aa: CSADVRDTQYF